This T cell receptor (beta chain) is from a study of blood T cells in healthy people across ages. Study-level findings and limits: Investigators treated diversity estimates from one million T cells as underestimates.

The CDR3 totals 14 residues. The germline V gene has CDR1 SGHRS and CDR2 YFSETQ. V shed 8 bases, J shed 3 bases, and the junction held 6 bases outside the gene matches. Each sample provided at least 5.5 micrograms of extracted total RNA. Sample-barcoded 5' priming and a J-beta primer mix drove a second PCR of roughly 6 to 12 cycles. TCRdb re-analysed the 5' RACE reads in MiXCR, keeping a single row per CDR3 protein. The table lists fewer than 2,000,000 distinct CDR3 sequences, around 40% of them singletons. A single count supports this clonotype. Its antigen remains unknown. The sequencing input was blood. This TCR derives from a human donor in good health. The chain joins TRBV5-1 to TRBJ2-7; TRBD1 agrees at 12 bases. The CDR3 reads CASRDRGRNYEQYF. CDR3 in DNA: TGCGCCAGTCGGGACAGGGGGCGAAACTACGAGCAGTACTTC. Full variable domain (remainder filled in from reference TRBV5-1 and TRBJ2-7): KAGVTQTPRYLIKTRGQQVTLSCSPISGHRSVSWYQQTPGQGLQFLFEYFSETQRNKGNFPGRFSGRQFSNSRSEMNVSTLELGDSALYLCASRDRGRNYEQYFGPGTRLTVT.